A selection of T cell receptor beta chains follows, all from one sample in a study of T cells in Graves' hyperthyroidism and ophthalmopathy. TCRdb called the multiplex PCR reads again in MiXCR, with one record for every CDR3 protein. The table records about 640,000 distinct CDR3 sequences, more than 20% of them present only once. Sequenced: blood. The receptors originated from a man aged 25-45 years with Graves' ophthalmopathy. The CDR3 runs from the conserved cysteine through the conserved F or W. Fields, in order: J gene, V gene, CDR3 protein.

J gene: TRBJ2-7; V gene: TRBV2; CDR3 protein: CASSENRVGRREQYF
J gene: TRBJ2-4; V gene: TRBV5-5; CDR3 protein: CASSGPKRELGNIQYF
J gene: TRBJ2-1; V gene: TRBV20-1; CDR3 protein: CSAPGVSSYNEQFF
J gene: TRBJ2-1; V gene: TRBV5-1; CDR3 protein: CASRNVAGPRGEQFF
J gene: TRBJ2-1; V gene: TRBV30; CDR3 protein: CASVGGSYNEQFF
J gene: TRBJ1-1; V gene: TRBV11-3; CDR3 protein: CASSAQRNTEAFF
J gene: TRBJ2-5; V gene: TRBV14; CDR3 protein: CASSLTSGRYQETQYF
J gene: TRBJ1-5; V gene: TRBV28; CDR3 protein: CASSFRDSNQPQHF
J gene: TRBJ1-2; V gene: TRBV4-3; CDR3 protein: CASSHYLNRDRESRTF
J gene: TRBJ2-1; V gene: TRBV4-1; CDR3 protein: CASSLYMSSYNEQFF
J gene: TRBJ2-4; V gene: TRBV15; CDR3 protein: CATSSSRASIQYF
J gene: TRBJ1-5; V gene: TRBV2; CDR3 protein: CASTGTGSQPQHF
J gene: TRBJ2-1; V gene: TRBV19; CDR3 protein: CASSAGAVNEQFF
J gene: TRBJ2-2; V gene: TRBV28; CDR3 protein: CASSRTVGELFF
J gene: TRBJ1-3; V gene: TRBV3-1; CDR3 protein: CASSQDRGNTIYF
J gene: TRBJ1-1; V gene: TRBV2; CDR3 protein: CASRWNSVMNTEAFF
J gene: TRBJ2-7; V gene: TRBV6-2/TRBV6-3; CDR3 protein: CASSYSIGEGYSYERYF
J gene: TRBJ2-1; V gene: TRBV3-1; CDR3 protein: CASSQEAGARDEQFF
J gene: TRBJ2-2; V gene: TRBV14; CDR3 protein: CASSQDVGDTGELFF
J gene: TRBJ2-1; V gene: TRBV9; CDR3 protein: CASSELAGSSYNEQFF
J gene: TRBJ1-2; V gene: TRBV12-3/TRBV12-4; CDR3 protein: CASSARVNYGYTF
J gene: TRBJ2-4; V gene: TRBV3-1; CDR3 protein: CASGQRPWGEGGHIQYF
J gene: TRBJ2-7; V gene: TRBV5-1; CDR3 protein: CASSLSPENYEQYF
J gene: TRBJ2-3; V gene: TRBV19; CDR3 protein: CASSIGTVSTDTQYF
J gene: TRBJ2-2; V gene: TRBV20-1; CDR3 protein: CSAEGPNTGELFF
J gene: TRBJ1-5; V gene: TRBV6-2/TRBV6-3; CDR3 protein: CATSAWQGGSNQPQHF
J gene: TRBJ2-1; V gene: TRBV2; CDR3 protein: CASVGLAGGPGDQEQFF
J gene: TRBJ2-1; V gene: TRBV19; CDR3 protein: CASSRGEGGNEQFF
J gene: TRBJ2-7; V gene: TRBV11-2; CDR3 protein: CASSFYQGQGTYEQYF
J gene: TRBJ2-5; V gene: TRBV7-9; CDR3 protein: CASSQPTGTQETQYF
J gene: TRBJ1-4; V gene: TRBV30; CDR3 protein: CAWGGLTEKLFF
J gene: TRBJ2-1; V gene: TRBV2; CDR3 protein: CASSEQWDNEQFF
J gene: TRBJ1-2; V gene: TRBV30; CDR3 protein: CALLGATYGYTF
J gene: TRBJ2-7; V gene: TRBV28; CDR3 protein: CASSSAGTSGRREQYF
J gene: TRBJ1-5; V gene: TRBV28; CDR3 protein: CASSLGQGLQPQHF
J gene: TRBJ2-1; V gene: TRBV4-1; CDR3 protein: CASSQVASSSYNEQFF
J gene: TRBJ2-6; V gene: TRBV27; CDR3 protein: CASSPIMGVPANVLTF
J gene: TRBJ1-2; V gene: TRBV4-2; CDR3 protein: CASSQWTDRSSNYGYTF
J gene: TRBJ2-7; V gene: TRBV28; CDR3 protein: CASSPGLAGVVSYEQYF
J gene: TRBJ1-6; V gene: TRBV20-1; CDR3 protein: CSPQGAFDSPLHF
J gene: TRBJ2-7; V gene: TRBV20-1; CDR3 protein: CSAMPRQGREQYF
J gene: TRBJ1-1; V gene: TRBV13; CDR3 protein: CASSSRDRNTEAFF
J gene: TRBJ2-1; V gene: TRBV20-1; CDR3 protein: CSARVFGGGEQFF
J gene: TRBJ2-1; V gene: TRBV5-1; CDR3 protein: CASSLDAGRAAYNEQFF